A selection of T cell receptor beta chains follows, all from one sample in a study of blood T cell repertoires in COVID-19. This table comes from immunoSEQ multiplex PCR, and its TCRdb copy is limited to in-frame clones, with some not included. The data show about 96,000 clones, about four fifths seen once. The sample was peripheral blood. The source is a woman aged 55-70 years with acute or convalescent COVID-19. CDR3s include the opening cysteine and the closing phenylalanine or tryptophan. Each record gives: J gene, V gene, CDR3 protein.

TRBJ1-6 | TRBV7-9 | CASSLGGTDNSPLHF
TRBJ1-1 | TRBV11-2 | CASSPGGNLLGAFF
TRBJ2-5 | TRBV6-1 | CASSEVLAGGLETQYF
TRBJ1-1 | TRBV9 | CATRLRQGTEAFF
TRBJ1-1 | TRBV2 | CASSGSVEAFF
TRBJ2-5 | TRBV19 | CASSISSGGETQYF
TRBJ1-2 | TRBV5-1 | CASSPLNRDRLGYTF
TRBJ1-1 | TRBV6-6 | CASSGDRGLAEAFF
TRBJ1-2 | TRBV18 | CASSPTQTLYGYTF
TRBJ2-5 | TRBV11-3 | CASGSGGAEETQYF
TRBJ2-6 | TRBV4-2 | CASSQEGTSSGANVLTF
TRBJ2-1 | TRBV7-2 | CASRRTGGEQFF
TRBJ2-1 | TRBV3-1/TRBV3-2 | CASSQDRGTRRYNEQFF
TRBJ1-6 | TRBV27 | CASSHRGSANNSPLHF
TRBJ2-7 | TRBV6-6 | CASSSNTDYEQYF
TRBJ2-3 | TRBV12-3/TRBV12-4 | CASSLGADTQYF
TRBJ1-2 | TRBV6-5 | CASTRQGWEEYGYTF
TRBJ1-6 | TRBV5-1 | CASSSGRMWDRVANSPLHF
TRBJ2-2 | TRBV5-1 | CASSFWGQGGTGELFF
TRBJ2-7 | TRBV2 | CASSVGTGFYEQYF
TRBJ2-2 | TRBV6-5 | CASRPPGQYTGELFF
TRBJ1-5 | TRBV28 | CASSSGTGLGQPQHF
TRBJ1-6 | TRBV4-3 | CASSQDYRQGGSPLHF
TRBJ2-5 | TRBV4-3 | CASSRDRGLQETQYF
TRBJ2-1 | TRBV20-1 | CSARGQVEQFF
TRBJ1-6 | TRBV28 | CASSLRGQGSPLHF
TRBJ1-4 | TRBV29-1 | CSAATGGVGEKLFF
TRBJ1-2 | TRBV7-2 | CASSPDGIGYGYTF
TRBJ1-2 | TRBV7-6 | CASSPLGTVYGYTF
TRBJ2-5 | TRBV3-1/TRBV3-2 | CASSRERETQYF
TRBJ1-2 | TRBV2 | CASSSGTLLVGYTF
TRBJ2-1 | TRBV7-8 | CASSTSTGGSYNEQFF
TRBJ2-1 | TRBV12-3/TRBV12-4 | CASSLSENNEQFF
TRBJ2-1 | TRBV3-1/TRBV3-2 | CASSQEKRGYEQFF
TRBJ1-2 | TRBV7-9 | CASSPRTDSNYGYTF
TRBJ2-4 | TRBV11-3 | CASSLWGVKNIQYF
TRBJ1-4 | TRBV3-1/TRBV3-2 | CASSPGQSPNEKLFF
TRBJ1-4 | TRBV27 | CASSLFSGVTNEKLFF
TRBJ2-1 | TRBV27 | CASSLEAGGLSYNEQFF
TRBJ2-5 | TRBV4-2 | CASSQGSGQQETQYF
TRBJ2-3 | TRBV11-3 | CASTLGAAGATDTQYF
TRBJ2-7 | TRBV27 | CASSWGTTYEQYF
TRBJ2-1 | TRBV4-2 | CASSQPTSPFGSYNEQFF
TRBJ2-1 | TRBV2 | CASSESSGGASIQFF
TRBJ2-5 | TRBV5-1 | CASSLSTSGGQETQYF
TRBJ1-6 | TRBV19 | CAKIGPGWYSPLHF
TRBJ1-6 | TRBV30 | CAWSVPGTVYNSPLHF
TRBJ2-2 | TRBV19 | CASSISGGAGGELFF